This T cell receptor (beta chain) emerged from a study of post-analysis software for immune sequencing data. Background on the study: The disease courses covered relapsing-remitting, secondary progressive and progressive-relapsing multiple sclerosis. Findings of the study overall: F-measure co-clustering was strong for batch-matched samples. Compared against controls, patients with multiple sclerosis displayed significantly lower normalized Chao1 diversity. Patients had higher frequencies than controls of roughly five TRBV segments, including TRBV5-6, TRBV5-1 and TRBV20-1.

V shed 3 bases and J 2 bases; nucleotides not matched to a gene: 5. The CDR3 extends over 14 amino acids. Germline V gene sequence: CDR1 DFQATT, CDR2 SNEGSKA (reference sequence). Each TCR beta cDNA library carried unique molecular identifiers. There were roughly 0.95 to 11 million T cells, and roughly 0.5 million cDNA molecules came from them. In TCRdb, the PCR reads were re-called with MiXCR into one record per CDR3 protein. The data contain roughly 580,000 distinct CDR3 sequences, about 40% of them singletons. This clonotype was seen a few times. The antigen remains unidentified. The J gene is TRBJ2-5, the V gene TRBV20-1, with 8 bases fitting TRBD2. Sequencing was carried out using blood. The source is a girl aged 5-17 years with multiple sclerosis. DNA for the CDR3: TGCAGTGCTAGGAGGAGCGGGGGACAAGAGACCCAGTACTTC. Translating gives CSARRSGGQETQYF.